This T cell receptor (beta chain) was found in a study of blood T cell repertoires in COVID-19. Background on the study: The United States, Italy and Spain supplied acute and convalescent COVID-19 samples.

The V gene's germline CDR1 is SGDLS and CDR2 YYNGEE. V lost 4 bases, J lost 12 bases, and 20 bases lay in between. This CDR3 is 14 amino acids long. Recovered Cohort 3 donors showed two negative PCRs, clearance, or symptom resolution. Sequencing was performed with immunoSEQ multiplex PCR; in TCRdb, only in-frame clones are kept and a portion is missing. The sample gives roughly 230,000 clones, 84% of which show up once; roughly 3.1% is in the top ten. The chain has TRBV9 and TRBJ2-1; D perhaps matches TRBD1 (5 bases). Material: PBMCs or T cells enriched from blood (not recorded which). The sequence was collected from a middle-aged man who had recovered from COVID-19. CDR3 bases: TGTGCCAGCAGCCCAGGACACTCCCTTCGAGGGCAGTTCTTC. Protein product: CASSPGHSLRGQFF.